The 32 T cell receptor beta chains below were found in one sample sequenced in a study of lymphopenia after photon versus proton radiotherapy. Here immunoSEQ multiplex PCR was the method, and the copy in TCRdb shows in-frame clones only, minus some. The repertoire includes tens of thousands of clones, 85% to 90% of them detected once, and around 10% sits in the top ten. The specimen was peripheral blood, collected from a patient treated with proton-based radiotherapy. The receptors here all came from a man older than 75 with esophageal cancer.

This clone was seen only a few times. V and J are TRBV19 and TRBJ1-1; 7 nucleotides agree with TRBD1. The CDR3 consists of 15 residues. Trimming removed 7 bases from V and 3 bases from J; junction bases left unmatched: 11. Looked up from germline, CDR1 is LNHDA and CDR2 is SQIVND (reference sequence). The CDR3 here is CASIPGGSGDTEAFF. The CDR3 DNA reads TGTGCCAGTATTCCAGGGGGTTCGGGGGACACTGAAGCTTTCTTT. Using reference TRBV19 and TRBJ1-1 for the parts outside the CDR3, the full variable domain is DGGITQSPKYLFRKEGQNVTLSCEQNLNHDAMYWYRQDPGQGLRLIYYSQIVNDFQKGDIAEGYSVSREKKESFPLTVTSAQKNPTAFYLCASIPGGSGDTEAFFGQGTRLTVV.

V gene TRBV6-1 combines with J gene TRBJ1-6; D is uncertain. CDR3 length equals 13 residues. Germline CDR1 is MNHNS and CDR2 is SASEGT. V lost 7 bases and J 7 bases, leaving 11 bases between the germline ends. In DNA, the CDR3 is TGTGCCAGCAACCGGGCGTCGAATTCACCCCTCCACTTT. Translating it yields CASNRASNSPLHF.

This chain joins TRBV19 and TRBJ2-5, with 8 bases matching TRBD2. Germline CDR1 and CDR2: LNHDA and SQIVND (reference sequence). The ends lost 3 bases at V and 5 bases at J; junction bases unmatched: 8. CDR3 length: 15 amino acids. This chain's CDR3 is CASSIISGSLETQYF. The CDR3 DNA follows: TGTGCCAGTAGTATCATAAGCGGGAGTTTGGAGACCCAGTACTTC.

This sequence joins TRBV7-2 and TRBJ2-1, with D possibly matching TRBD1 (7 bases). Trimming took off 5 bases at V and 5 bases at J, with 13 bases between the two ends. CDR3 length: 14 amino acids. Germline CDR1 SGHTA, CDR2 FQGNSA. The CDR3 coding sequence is TGTGCCAGCAGCCGGGGGACAGATAACAATGAGCAGTTCTTC. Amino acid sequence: CASSRGTDNNEQFF.

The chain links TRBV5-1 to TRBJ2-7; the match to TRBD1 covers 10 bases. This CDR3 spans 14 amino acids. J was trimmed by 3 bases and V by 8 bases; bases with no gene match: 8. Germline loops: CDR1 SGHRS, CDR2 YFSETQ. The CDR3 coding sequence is TGCGCCAGTCAACCGGGACAGGGGTTCTACGAGCAGTACTTC. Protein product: CASQPGQGFYEQYF.

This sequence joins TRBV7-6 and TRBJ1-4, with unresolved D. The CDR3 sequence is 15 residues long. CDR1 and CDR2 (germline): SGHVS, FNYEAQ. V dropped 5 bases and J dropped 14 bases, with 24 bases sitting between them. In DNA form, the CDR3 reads TGTGCCAGCAGCCCCGAGGCAGGATCTAATGAAAGCCTGTTTTTT. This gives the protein CASSPEAGSNESLFF.

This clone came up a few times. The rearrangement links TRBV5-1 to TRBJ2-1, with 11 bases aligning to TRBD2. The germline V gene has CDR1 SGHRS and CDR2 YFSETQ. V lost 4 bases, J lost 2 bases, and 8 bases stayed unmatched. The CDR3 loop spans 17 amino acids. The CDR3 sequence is CASSRQGTSGPYNEQFF. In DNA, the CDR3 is TGCGCCAGCAGCAGACAGGGGACTAGCGGCCCCTACAATGAGCAGTTCTTC.

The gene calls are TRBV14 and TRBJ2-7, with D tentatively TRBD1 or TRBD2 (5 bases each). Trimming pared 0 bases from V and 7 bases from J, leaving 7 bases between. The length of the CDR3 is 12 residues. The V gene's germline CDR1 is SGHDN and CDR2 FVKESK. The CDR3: CASSQDWGEQYF. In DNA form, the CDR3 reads TGTGCCAGCAGCCAAGACTGGGGGGAGCAGTACTTC.

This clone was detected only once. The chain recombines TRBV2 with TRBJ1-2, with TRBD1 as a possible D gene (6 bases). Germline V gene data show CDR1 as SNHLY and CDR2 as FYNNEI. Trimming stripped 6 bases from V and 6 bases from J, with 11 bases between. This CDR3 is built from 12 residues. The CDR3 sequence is CASSEDRDGYTF. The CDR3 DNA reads TGTGCCAGCAGCGAGGACAGAGATGGCTACACCTTC. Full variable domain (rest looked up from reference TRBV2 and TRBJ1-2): EPEVTQTPSHQVTQMGQEVILRCVPISNHLYFYWYRQILGQKVEFLVSFYNNEISEKSEIFDDQFSVERPDGSNFTLKIRSTKLEDSAMYFCASSEDRDGYTFGSGTRLTVV.

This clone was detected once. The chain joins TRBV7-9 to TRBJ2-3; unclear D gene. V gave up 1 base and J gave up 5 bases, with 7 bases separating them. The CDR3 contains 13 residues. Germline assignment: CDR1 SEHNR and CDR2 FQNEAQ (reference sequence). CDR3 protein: CASSLGIKDTQYF. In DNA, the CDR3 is TGTGCCAGCAGCTTAGGTATAAAAGATACGCAGTATTTT.

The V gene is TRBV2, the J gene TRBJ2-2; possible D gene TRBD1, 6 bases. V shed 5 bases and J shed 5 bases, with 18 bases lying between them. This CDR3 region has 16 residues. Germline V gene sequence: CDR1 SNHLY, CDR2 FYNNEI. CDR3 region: CASSSVTGILTGELFF. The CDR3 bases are TGTGCCAGCAGTTCTGTGACAGGCATTTTGACCGGGGAGCTGTTTTTT.

CDR3 region: CAQGGAQYF. CDR3 DNA sequence: TGTGCCCAAGGGGGGGCCCAGTACTTC. The rearrangement uses TRBV2 and TRBJ2-5; TRBD2 might be the D (7 bases). Trimming stripped 11 bases from V and 9 bases from J, with 10 bases between. Germline V gives CDR1 SNHLY, CDR2 FYNNEI. CDR3 size: 9 residues.

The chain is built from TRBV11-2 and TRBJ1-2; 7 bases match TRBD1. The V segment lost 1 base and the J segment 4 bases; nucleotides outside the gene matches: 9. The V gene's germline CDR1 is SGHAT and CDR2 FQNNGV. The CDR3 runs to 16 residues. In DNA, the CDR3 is TGTGCCAGCAGCTTAGGACAGGGAAGCTTCGTCTATGGCTACACCTTC. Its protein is CASSLGQGSFVYGYTF.

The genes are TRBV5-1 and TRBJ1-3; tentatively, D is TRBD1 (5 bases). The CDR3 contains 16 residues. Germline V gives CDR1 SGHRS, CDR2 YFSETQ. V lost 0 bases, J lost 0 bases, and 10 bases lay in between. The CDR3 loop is CASSLAAGGSGNTIYF. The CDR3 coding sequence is TGCGCCAGCAGCTTGGCGGCCGGGGGCTCTGGAAACACCATATATTTT.

The CDR3 sequence: CASSPGALAGSEQFF. CDR3 nucleotides: TGTGCCAGCAGCCCAGGAGCTCTAGCGGGATCAGAGCAGTTCTTC. The chain combines TRBV11-3 with TRBJ2-1; 9 bases are shared with TRBD2. This CDR3 region has 15 residues. Germline CDR1 is SGHNT and CDR2 is YENEEA. V lost 5 bases, J lost 10 bases, and 12 bases stayed unmatched.

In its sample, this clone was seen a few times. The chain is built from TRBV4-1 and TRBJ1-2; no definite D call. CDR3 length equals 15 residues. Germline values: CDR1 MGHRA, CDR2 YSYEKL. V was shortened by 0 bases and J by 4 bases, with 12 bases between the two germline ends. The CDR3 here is CASSQESFAGYGYTF. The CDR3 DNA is TGCGCCAGCAGCCAAGAGTCGTTCGCAGGCTATGGCTACACCTTC.

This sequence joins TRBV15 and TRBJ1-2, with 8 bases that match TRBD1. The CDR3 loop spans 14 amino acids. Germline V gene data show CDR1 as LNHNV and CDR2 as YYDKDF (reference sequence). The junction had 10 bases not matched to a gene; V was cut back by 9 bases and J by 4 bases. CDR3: CATEPDRGGYGYTF. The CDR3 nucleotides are TGTGCCACGGAACCCGACAGGGGAGGCTATGGCTACACCTTC.

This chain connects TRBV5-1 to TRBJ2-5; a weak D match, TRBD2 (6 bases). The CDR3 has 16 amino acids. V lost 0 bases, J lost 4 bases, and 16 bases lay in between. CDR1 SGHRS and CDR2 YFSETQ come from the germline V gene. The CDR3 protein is CASSLGSGSFGETQYF. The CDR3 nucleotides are TGCGCCAGCAGCTTGGGTTCCGGGAGCTTTGGAGAGACCCAGTACTTC.

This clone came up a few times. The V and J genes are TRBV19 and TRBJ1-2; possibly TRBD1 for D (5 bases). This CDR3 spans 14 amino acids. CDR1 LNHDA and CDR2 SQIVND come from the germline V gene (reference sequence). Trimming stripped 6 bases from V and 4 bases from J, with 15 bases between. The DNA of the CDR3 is TGTGCCAGTAGGGGCCTTCGGGGGAGCTATGGCTACACCTTC. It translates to CASRGLRGSYGYTF.

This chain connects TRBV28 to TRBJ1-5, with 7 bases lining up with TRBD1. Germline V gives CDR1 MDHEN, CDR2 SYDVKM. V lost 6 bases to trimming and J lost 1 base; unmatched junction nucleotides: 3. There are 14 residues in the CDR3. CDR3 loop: CASRRQGSNQPQHF. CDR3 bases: TGTGCCAGCAGGAGACAGGGAAGCAATCAGCCCCAGCATTTT. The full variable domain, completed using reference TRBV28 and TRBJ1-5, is DVKVTQSSRYLVKRTGEKVFLECVQDMDHENMFWYRQDPGLGLRLIYFSYDVKMKEKGDIPEGYSVSREKKERFSLILESASTNQTSMYLCASRRQGSNQPQHFGDGTRLSIL.

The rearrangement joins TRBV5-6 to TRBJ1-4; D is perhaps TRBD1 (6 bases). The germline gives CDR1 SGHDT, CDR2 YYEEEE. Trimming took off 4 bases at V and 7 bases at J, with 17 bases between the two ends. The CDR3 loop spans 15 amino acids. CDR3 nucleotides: TGTGCCAGCAGCAGCACCACAGGGACCTTTGAAAAACTGTTTTTT. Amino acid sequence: CASSSTTGTFEKLFF.

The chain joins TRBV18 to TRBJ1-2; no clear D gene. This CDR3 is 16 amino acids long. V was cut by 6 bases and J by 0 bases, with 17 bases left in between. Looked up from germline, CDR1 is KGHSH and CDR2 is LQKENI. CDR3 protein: CASSTAGGRANYGYTF. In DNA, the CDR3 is TGTGCCAGCTCCACCGCCGGCGGAAGAGCTAACTATGGCTACACCTTC.

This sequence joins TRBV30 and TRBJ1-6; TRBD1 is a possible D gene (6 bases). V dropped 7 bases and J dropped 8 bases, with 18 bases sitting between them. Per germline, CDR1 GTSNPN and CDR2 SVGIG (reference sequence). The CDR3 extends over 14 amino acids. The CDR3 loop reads CAFSGGRQDSPLHF. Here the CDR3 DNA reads TGTGCCTTCAGCGGGGGCAGGCAGGATTCACCCCTCCACTTT.

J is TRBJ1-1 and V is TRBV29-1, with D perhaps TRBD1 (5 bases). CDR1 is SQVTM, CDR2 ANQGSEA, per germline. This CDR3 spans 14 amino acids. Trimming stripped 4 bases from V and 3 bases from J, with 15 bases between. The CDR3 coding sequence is TGCAGCGTTGTCAGACAGACGGGGGACACTGAAGCTTTCTTT. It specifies CSVVRQTGDTEAFF. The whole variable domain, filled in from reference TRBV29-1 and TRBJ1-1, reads SAVISQKPSRDICQRGTSLTIQCQVDSQVTMMFWYRQQPGQSLTLIATANQGSEATYESGFVIDKFPISRPNLTFSTLTVSNMSPEDSSIYLCSVVRQTGDTEAFFGQGTRLTVV.

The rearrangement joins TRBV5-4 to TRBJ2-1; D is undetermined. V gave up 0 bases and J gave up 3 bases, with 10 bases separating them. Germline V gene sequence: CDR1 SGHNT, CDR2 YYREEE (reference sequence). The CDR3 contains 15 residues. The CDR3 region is CASSLGLGIYNEQFF. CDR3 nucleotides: TGTGCCAGCAGCTTGGGGCTAGGGATCTACAATGAGCAGTTCTTC. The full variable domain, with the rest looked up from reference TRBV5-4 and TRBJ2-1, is ETGVTQSPTHLIKTRGQQVTLRCSSQSGHNTVSWYQQALGQGPQFIFQYYREEENGRGNFPPRFSGLQFPNYSSELNVNALELDDSALYLCASSLGLGIYNEQFFGPGTRLTVL.

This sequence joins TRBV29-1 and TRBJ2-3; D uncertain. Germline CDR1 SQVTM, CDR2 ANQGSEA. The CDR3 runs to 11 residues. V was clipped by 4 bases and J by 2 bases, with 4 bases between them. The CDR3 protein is CSVGTTDTQYF. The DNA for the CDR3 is TGCAGCGTTGGGACCACAGATACGCAGTATTTT.

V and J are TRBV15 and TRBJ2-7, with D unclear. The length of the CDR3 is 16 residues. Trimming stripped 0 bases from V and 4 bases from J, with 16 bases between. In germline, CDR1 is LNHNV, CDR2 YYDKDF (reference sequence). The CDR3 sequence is CATSRDLIVNGYEQYF. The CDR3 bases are TGTGCCACCAGCAGAGACCTTATTGTGAATGGATACGAGCAGTACTTC. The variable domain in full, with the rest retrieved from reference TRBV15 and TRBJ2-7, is DAMVIQNPRYQVTQFGKPVTLSCSQTLNHNVMYWYQQKSSQAPKLLFHYYDKDFNNEADTPDNFQSRRPNTSFCFLDIRSPGLGDTAMYLCATSRDLIVNGYEQYFGPGTRLTVT.

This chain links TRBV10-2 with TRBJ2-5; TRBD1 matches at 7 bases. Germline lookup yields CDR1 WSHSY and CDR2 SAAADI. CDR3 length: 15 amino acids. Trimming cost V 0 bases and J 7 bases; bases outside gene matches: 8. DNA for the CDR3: TGCGCCAGCAGTGAGTCAGACAGGGATTATTGGACCCAGTACTTC. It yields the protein CASSESDRDYWTQYF.

CDR3 sequence (DNA): TGTGCCAGTAGTATAGGAGTCGGAGGGAACACCGGGGAGCTGTTTTTT. Its protein is CASSIGVGGNTGELFF. The chain uses TRBV19 and TRBJ2-2; tentatively, D is TRBD2 (5 bases). Trimming cost V 1 base and J 1 base, with 10 bases left between them. The CDR3 has 16 amino acids. Per germline, CDR1 LNHDA and CDR2 SQIVND (reference sequence).

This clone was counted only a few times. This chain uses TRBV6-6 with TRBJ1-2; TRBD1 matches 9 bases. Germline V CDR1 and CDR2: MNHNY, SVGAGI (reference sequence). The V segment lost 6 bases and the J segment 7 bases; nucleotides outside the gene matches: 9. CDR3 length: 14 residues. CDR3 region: CASSLGQGTGGYTF. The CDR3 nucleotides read TGTGCCAGCAGCCTCGGACAGGGGACGGGTGGCTACACCTTC.

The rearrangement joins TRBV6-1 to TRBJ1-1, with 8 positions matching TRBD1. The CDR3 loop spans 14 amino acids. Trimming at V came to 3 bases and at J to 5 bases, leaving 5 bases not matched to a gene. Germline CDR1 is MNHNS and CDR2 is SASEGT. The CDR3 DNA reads TGTGCCAGCAGTGATCCAGGGGGCGTAACTGAAGCTTTCTTT. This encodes CASSDPGGVTEAFF.

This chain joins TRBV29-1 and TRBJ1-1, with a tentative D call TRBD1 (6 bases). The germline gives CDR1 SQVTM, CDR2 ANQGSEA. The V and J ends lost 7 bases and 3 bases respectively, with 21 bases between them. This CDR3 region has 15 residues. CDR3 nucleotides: TGCAGCGCAAACGGCCTACAGGGAAAATACACTGAAGCTTTCTTT. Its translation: CSANGLQGKYTEAFF. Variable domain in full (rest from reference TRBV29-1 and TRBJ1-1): SAVISQKPSRDICQRGTSLTIQCQVDSQVTMMFWYRQQPGQSLTLIATANQGSEATYESGFVIDKFPISRPNLTFSTLTVSNMSPEDSSIYLCSANGLQGKYTEAFFGQGTRLTVV.